This T cell receptor beta chain was identified during a study of T cells after yellow fever vaccination. Study-level findings and limits: Abundant bulk-population clonotypes could contaminate the FACS-sorted repertoires.

Via MiXCR, TCRdb re-called the 5' RACE reads, giving one row per CDR3 protein. The repertoire includes 300,000 or so distinct CDR3 sequences, under 9% of them detected once, and around 3.5% sits in the top ten. A note on this clonotype: Its antigen remains unknown. A much bigger clone sits one base away, suggesting this may be a read error.

The CDR3 extends over 15 amino acids. Losses at the gene ends were 3 bases for V and 5 bases for J; bases not matched to a gene: 3. CDR1 is LGHDT, CDR2 YNNKEL, per germline (reference sequence). The receptor was derived from a man aged 18 to 35 who received the YFV17D yellow fever vaccine. The sample here was CD4+ T cells sorted from PBMCs, taken 5 days after the yellow fever booster vaccination. V usage is TRBV3-1 and J usage is TRBJ1-4; 10 bases agree with TRBD1. CDR3: CASSQRTGGNEKLFF. The DNA of the CDR3 is TGTGCCAGCAGCCAGAGGACAGGGGGGAATGAAAAACTGTTTTTT.